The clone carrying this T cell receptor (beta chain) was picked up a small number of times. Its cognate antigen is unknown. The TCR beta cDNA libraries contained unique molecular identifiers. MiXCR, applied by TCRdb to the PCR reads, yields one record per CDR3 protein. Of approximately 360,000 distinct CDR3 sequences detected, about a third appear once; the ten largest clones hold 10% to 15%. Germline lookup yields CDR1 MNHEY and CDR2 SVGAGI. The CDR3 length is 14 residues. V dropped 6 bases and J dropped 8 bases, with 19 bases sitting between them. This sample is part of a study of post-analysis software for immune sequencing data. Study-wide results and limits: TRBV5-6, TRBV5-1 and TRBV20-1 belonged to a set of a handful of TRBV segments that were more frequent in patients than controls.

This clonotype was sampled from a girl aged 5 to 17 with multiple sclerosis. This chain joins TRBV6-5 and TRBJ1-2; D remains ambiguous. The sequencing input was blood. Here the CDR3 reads CASRPVGHSRGYTF. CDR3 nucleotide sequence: TGTGCCAGCAGACCTGTGGGCCATTCTCGGGGCTACACCTTC.